This T cell receptor beta chain was retrieved from a study of T cell repertoires in aging, cancer and after chemotherapy. Germline V gene data show CDR1 as MNHNY and CDR2 as SVGAGI (reference sequence). Between the trimmed V and J ends, which lost 8 bases and 5 bases, there was a span of 16 bases. The CDR3 is made up of 13 amino acids. By sample share, this clonotype is large. Rearranged V-D-J TRB sequences were amplified with a mixed TRB-A/B primer pool. TCRdb analysed the multiplex PCR reads with MiXCR anew, one entry per CDR3 protein. Among several thousand distinct CDR3 sequences listed, 30% to 35% were seen once. Amplification of TCR beta used genomic DNA extracted from peripheral blood.

The sample taken for sequencing was blood. The source of this sequence is a human donor with a solid tumor. This chain joins TRBV6-6 and TRBJ2-7; D may be TRBD2 (5 bases). CDR3 DNA sequence: TGTGCCAGCCGAGAACTAGAGCCGAACGAGCAGTACTTC. Amino acid sequence: CASRELEPNEQYF.